This TCR beta chain was obtained from a study of Graves' ophthalmopathy and Graves' hyperthyroidism. A few counts support this clonotype. Its specificity is not known. Beta-chain TCR CDR3 regions were amplified from RNA transcripts. First-round RT-PCR employed HTBI primers, with a second-round multiplex PCR after it. TCRdb itself ran the multiplex PCR reads through MiXCR, one entry per CDR3 protein. The sample shows about 180,000 distinct CDR3 sequences, over 35% of them seen only once. Study-wide results and limits: For separating ophthalmopathy from stable hyperthyroidism, a 13-signature model gave 87.88% sensitivity and 75% to 83% specificity.

Out of around 9.4 ml of fresh peripheral blood, PBMCs were obtained. Between the trimmed V and J ends, which lost 7 bases and 3 bases, there was a span of 24 bases. CDR3 length equals 17 residues. The sequence was collected from a woman between 40 and 50 years old with Graves' ophthalmopathy. Sample: peripheral blood. The chain links TRBV12-3 or TRBV12-4 to TRBJ2-5; possible D gene TRBD2, 7 bases. DNA for the CDR3: TGTGCCAGCACCGCACAGTTCGTTAGGGGGGGGGAAGAGACCCAGTACTTC. Its protein is CASTAQFVRGGEETQYF.